What follows is one T cell receptor (beta chain) and its context. The clone's antigen remains unknown. Per-base quality was not reported, and no clone a single base away is much larger than it. These data are taken from a study of blood T cell repertoires in COVID-19 (dated by TCRdb to the early 2020s). Background on the whole study: Collaborator samples came from the United States, Italy and Spain and covered acute and convalescent phases of COVID-19. The material from the prospective study consisted of cDNA or gDNA derived from T cells, B-cell-depleted T cells, or PBMCs. The dataset comprised deeply sampled blood TCRbeta repertoires from subjects exposed to, actively infected with, or recovered from COVID-19. The repertoires were released in a freely available public database meant as a resource for research on the immune response to SARS-CoV-2. The samples were drawn from the first 160 participants of the ongoing ImmuneRACE study and from 950 to 1,500 subjects provided by 6 global collaborators. Nearly every sample came with metadata listing a de-identified subject ID, COVID-19 status, age in years and sex. Where HLA class I and class II types were available, the types were taken from metadata supplied by the sample provider, not from assay-based typing.

Broad study findings and their caveats: The amount of clinical and demographic metadata varied by source and participant and was provided uncurated.

Trimming at the junction amounts to 8 bases on V and 3 bases on J, and the germline ends lie 14 bases apart. The CDR1 and CDR2 encoded by the germline V gene (reference sequence) are MNHEY and SMNVEV. The CDR3 numbers 13 residues from cysteine through phenylalanine. The entry retains the CDR3 DNA only, 39 bases that are in frame from base 1. TCRbeta CDR3 regions were amplified from genomic DNA using the immunoSEQ Assay, a bias-controlled multiplex PCR. As for how the authors treated the data: The number of nucleated cells in each sample was estimated by amplification of reference gene primers within the assay. To quantify the absolute abundance of each unique TCRbeta CDR3 rearrangement, sequence reads were collapsed and filtered. For each sample, productive Simpson clonality was calculated by taking the square root of Simpson's diversity index across productive rearrangements. Drawn from immuneACCESS, this table holds only the in-frame rearrangements with V and J called that TCRdb kept. Clones are partly lost; checked studies trace under half to an unresolved V gene and leave the rest unexplained. The V and J calls and clone size were taken over from that table, and D and trimming were inferred from the DNA. Here the sample has roughly 200,000 clones; approximately 81% occur a single time. The top ten clones comprise over 9.5% of the sample.

One collaborating source in Seattle enrolled patients while the patients were actively infected and followed the patients over time throughout the course of disease. The collaborating institutions used their own protocols to collect whole blood in K2EDTA tubes. Collaborator samples were shipped for TCRbeta analysis as frozen whole blood, isolated PBMCs, or DNA extracted from either sample type. This chain joins TRBV27 to TRBJ2-7, and perhaps TRBD1 as D gene, on 6 matching bases. The sequenced sample was peripheral blood. The clonotype comes from an elderly woman with COVID-19, enrolled during active disease. The CDR3 protein: CASSRTAGYEQYF. The nucleotide sequence reads TGTGCCAGCTCCCGGACAGCCGGCTACGAGCAGTACTTC.